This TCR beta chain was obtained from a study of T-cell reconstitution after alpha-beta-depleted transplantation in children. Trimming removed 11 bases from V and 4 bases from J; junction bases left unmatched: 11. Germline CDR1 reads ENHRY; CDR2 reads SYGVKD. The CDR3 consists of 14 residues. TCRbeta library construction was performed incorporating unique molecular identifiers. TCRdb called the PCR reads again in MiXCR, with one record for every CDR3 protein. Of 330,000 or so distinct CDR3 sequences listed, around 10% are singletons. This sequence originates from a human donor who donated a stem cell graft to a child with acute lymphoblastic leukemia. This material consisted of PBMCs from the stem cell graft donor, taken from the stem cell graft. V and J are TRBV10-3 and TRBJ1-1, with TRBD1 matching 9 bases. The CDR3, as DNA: TGTGCCGCTCGGGACAGGGAGTCGGGCACTGAAGCTTTCTTT. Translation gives CAARDRESGTEAFF.